This T cell receptor (beta chain) comes out of a study of T cell responses to AZD1222 COVID-19 vaccine. General study points: When two AZD1222 doses had been given, Spike-specific TCR breadth and depth rose. There were mostly white British donors and more females than males, and clonal diversity was possibly underestimated. Per reports, nearly half of all spike-specific TCRs target regions that are unmutated in variants. Seropositivity was recorded at baseline in only 6 or 7 AZD1222 recipients.

In this sample, this clone turned up once. Its antigen is not identified. CDR1 and CDR2 from the germline V gene are LGHNA and YNFKEQ. Deletions cut 0 bases from V and 6 bases from J, with 9 bases between. The CDR3 is 13 amino acids. Libraries were prepared by immunoSEQ multiplex PCR; TCRdb keeps only in-frame clonotypes and omits some of them. The table lists over 60,000 clones, roughly 84% of them singletons, with less than 25% in the top ten. The chain links TRBV4-2 to TRBJ2-7; D not certain. The sample in question was peripheral blood, obtained on day 0 of AZD1222 vaccination. The source of this sequence is an adult in good health. The CDR3 coding sequence is TGTGCCAGCAGCCAAGATAAGGGCCTCGAGCAGTACTTC. Translation: CASSQDKGLEQYF.